This T cell receptor beta chain was identified in a study of neurological immune-mediated disorders. The cDNA was produced through 5'RACE with 10-nucleotide random UMIs. A single record per CDR3 protein comes from TCRdb applying MiXCR to the 5' RACE reads. The repertoire holds more than 75,000 distinct CDR3 sequences, with 10% to 13% as singletons. This clonotype came up a few times. Its antigen is as yet unknown. Study-wide points: TCR-beta repertoires seemed private in all groups, with no expanded CDR3 amino acid sequences shared. HTLV-1-associated myelopathy had the most TCR clonal expansion, and multiple sclerosis had the least, less than healthy controls.

This TCR derives from a man aged 35 to 55 in good health. The sequencing sample was made of PBMCs.

The CDR3 coding sequence is TGCAGTGCTAGGGGAGAGGGGGCTTCGGGGGTTCAGCCCCAGCATTTT. Residues: CSARGEGASGVQPQHF. The chain is built from TRBV20-1 and TRBJ1-5; 7 nucleotides line up with TRBD1. The CDR3 length is 16 residues. V shed 3 bases and J 6 bases; nucleotides not matched to a gene: 14. In germline, CDR1 is DFQATT, CDR2 SNEGSKA (reference sequence).